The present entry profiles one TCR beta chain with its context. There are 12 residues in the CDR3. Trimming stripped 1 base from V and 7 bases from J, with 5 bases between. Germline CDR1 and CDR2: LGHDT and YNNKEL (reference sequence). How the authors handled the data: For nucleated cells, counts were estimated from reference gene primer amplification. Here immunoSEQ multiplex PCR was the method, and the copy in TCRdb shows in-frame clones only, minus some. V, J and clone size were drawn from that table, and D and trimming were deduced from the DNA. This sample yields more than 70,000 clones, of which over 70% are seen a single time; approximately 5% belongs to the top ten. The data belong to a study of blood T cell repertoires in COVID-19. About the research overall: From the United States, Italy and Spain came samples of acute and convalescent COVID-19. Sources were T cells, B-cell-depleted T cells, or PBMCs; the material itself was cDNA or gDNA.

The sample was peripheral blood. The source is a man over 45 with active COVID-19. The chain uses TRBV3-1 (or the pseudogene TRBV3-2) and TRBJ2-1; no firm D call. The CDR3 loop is CASSQARNEQFF. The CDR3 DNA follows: TGTGCCAGCAGCCAAGCCCGGAATGAGCAGTTCTTC.